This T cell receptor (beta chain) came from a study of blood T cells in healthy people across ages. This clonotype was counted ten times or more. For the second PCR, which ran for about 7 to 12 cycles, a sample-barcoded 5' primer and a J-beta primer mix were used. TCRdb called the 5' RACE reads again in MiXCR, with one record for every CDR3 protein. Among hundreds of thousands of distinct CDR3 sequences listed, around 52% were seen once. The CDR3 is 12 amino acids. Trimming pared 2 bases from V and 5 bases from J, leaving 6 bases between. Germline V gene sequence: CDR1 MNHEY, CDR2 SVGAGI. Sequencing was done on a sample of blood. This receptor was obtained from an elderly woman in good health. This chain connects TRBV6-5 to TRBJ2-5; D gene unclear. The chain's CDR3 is CASSYSSETQYF. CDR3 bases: TGTGCCAGCAGTTACAGTAGTGAGACCCAGTACTTC.